Sequencing of this TCR beta chain was carried out in a study of CD8 T cells in Susac syndrome. With regard to this clonotype: What it binds is not known.

Study results and caveats: The study recognized that the number of individuals in its TCR sequencing and HLA analysis was relatively small.

Random hexamers were used to reverse transcribe roughly 0.45 to 1 ug of RNA. Amplification of TCR beta CDR3 by immunoSEQ multiplex PCR spanned 54 Vbeta and 13 Jbeta. One entry per CDR3 protein results from TCRdb running MiXCR on the immunoSEQ multiplex PCR reads. The table lists 150,000 to 200,000 distinct CDR3 sequences, 90% to 95% of them singletons. The V gene's germline CDR1 is SQVTM and CDR2 ANQGSEA. This CDR3 has 15 residues. The V gene lost 4 bases and the J gene lost 10 bases, with 23 bases spanning the gap. Sequencing targeted TCR beta in T cells from blood (CD8+ and CD4+). The chain links TRBV29-1 to TRBJ2-1, with D maybe TRBD1 (5 bases). The sequenced material came from CD4+ T cells from PBMCs. The clonotype comes from a human donor in good health. CDR3 coding DNA: TGCAGCGTTGCAGGGTACGGGTTTGGGTCTCAGGAGCAGTTCTTC. Its protein product is CSVAGYGFGSQEQFF.